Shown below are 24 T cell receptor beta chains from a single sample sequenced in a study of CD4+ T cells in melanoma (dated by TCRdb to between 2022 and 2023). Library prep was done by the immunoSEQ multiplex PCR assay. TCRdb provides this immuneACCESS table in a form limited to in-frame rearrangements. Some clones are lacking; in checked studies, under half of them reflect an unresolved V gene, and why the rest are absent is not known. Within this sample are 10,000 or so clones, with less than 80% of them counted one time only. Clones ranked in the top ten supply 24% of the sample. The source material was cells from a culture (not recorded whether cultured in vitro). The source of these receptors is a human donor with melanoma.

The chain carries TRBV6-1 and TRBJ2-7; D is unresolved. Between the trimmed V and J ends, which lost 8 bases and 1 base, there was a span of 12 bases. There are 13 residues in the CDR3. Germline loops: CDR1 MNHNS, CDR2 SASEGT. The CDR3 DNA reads TGTGCCAGCTCCGTAGGGTTGTCCTACGAGCAGTACTTC. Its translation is CASSVGLSYEQYF.

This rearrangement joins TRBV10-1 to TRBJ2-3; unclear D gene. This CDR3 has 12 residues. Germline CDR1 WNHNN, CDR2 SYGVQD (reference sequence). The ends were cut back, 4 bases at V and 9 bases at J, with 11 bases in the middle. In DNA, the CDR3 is TGCGCCAGCAGTGCCCGACACGAAACGCAGTATTTT. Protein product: CASSARHETQYF.

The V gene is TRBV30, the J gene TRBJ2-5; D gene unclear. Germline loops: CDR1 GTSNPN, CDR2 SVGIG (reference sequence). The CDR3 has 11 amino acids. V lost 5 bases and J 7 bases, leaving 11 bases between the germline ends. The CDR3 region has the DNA TGTGCCTGGTCGGGCGGCGGGACCCAGTACTTC. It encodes CAWSGGGTQYF.

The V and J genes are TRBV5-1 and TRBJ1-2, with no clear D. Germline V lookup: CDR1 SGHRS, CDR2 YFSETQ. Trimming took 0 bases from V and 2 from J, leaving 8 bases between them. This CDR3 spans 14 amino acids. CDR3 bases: TGCGCCAGCAGCTTGGGGGTGGCGAACTATGGCTACACCTTC. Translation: CASSLGVANYGYTF.

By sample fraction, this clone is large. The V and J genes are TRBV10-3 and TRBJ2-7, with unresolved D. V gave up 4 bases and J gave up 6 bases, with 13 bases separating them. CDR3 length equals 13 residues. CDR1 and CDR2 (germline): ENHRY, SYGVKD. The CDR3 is CAISANGMGEQYF. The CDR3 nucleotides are TGTGCCATCAGTGCGAACGGAATGGGCGAGCAGTACTTC.

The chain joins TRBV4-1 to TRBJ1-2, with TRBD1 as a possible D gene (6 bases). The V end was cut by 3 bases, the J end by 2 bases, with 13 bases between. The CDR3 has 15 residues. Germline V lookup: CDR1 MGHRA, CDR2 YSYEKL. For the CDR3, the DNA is TGCGCCAGCAGCCAGACCGGGACACAGAACTATGGCTACACCTTC. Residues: CASSQTGTQNYGYTF.

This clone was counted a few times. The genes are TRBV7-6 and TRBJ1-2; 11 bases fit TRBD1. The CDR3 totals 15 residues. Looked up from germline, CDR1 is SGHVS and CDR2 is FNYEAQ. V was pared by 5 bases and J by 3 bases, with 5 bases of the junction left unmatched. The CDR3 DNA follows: TGTGCCAGCAGCCCAGGGACAGGGGGAGACTATGGCTACACCTTC. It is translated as CASSPGTGGDYGYTF.

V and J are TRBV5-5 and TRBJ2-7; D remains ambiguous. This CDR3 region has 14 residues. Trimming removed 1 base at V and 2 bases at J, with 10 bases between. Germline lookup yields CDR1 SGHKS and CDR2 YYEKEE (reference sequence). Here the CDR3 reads CASSLNVGPYEQYF. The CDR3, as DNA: TGTGCCAGCAGCTTGAACGTGGGCCCCTACGAGCAGTACTTC.

This CDR3 is CAISDRTEDEQFF. CDR3 nucleotide sequence: TGTGCCATCAGTGACCGTACCGAGGATGAGCAGTTCTTC. The gene calls are TRBV10-3 and TRBJ2-1; D is unclear. Per the germline V gene, CDR1 is ENHRY and CDR2 is SYGVKD. V shed 3 bases and J shed 8 bases, with 11 bases lying between them. CDR3 length equals 13 residues.

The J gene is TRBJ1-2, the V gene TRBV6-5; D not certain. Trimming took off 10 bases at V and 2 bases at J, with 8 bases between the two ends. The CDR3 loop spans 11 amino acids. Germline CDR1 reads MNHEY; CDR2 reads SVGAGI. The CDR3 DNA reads TGTGCCACGGGGAGAAACTATGGCTACACCTTC. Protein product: CATGRNYGYTF.

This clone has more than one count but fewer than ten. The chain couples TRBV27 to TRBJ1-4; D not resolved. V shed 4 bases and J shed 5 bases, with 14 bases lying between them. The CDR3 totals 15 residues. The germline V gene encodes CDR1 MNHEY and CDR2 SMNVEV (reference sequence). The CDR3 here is CASSSRRVGNEKLFF. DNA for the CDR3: TGTGCCAGCAGTTCCCGACGAGTAGGGAATGAAAAACTGTTTTTT.

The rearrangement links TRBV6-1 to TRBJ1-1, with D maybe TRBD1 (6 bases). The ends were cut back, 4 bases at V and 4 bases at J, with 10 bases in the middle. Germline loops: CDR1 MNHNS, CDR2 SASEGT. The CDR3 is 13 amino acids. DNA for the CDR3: TGTGCCAGCAGTGTCAGGGGTAGCACTGAAGCTTTCTTT. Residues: CASSVRGSTEAFF.

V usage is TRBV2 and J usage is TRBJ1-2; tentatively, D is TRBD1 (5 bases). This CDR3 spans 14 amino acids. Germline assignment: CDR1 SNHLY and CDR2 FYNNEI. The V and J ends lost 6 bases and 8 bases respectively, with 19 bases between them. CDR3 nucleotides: TGTGCCAGCAGCGAACTAGTTGGTGGGACGGGCTACACCTTC. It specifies CASSELVGGTGYTF.

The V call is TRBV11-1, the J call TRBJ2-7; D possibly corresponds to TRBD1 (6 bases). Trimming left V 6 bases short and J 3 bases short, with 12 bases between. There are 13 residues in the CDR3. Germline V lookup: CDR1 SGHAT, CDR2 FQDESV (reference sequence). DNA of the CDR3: TGTGCCAGCAGGAAAGACAGGAACTACGAGCAGTACTTC. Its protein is CASRKDRNYEQYF.

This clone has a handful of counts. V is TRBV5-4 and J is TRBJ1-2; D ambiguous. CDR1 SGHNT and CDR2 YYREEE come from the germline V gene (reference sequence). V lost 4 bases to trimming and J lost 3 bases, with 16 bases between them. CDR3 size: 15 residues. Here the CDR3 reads CASSPGPQTDYGYTF. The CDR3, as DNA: TGTGCCAGCAGCCCCGGGCCCCAAACGGACTATGGCTACACCTTC.

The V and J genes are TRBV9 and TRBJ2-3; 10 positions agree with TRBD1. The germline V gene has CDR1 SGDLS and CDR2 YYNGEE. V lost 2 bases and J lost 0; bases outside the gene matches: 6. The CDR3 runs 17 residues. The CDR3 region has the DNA TGTGCCAGCAGCGTCCGACAGGGGGCTTCGAGCACAGATACGCAGTATTTT. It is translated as CASSVRQGASSTDTQYF.

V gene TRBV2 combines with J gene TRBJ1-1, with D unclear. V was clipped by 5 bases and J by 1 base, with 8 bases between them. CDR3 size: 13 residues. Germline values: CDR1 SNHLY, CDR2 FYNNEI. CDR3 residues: CASSFTENTEAFF. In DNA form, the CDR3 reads TGTGCCAGCAGTTTCACAGAGAACACTGAAGCTTTCTTT.

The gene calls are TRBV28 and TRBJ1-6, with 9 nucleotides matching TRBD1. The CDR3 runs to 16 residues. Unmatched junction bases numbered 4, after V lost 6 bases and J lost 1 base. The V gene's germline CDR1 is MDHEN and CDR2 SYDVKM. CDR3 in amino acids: CASRIQGASYNSPLHF. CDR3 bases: TGTGCCAGCAGGATACAGGGGGCTTCCTATAATTCACCCCTCCACTTT.

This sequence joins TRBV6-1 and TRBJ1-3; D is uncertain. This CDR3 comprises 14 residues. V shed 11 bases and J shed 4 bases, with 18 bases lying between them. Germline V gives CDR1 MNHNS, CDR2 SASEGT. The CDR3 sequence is CARWIPRYGNTIYF. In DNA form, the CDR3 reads TGTGCCCGCTGGATTCCTCGGTACGGAAACACCATATATTTT.

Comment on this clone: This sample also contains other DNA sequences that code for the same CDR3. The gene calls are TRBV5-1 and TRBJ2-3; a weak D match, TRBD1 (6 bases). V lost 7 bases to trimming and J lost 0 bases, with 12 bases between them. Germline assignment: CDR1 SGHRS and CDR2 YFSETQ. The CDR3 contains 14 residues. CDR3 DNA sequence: TGCGCCAGCCTCAGGGGCGGGAGCACAGATACGCAGTATTTT. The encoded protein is CASLRGGSTDTQYF.

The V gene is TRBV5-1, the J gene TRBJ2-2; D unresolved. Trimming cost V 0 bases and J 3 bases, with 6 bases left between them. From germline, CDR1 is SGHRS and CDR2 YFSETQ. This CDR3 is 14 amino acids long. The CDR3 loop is CASSLAGYTGELFF. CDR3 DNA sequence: TGCGCCAGCAGCTTGGCGGGTTACACCGGGGAGCTGTTTTTT.

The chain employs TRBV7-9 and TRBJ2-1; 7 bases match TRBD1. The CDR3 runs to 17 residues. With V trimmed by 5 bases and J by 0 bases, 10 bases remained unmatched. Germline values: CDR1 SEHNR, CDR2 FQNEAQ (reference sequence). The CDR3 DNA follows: TGTGCCAGCAGCACCTTGACAGGGCGAAGCTCCTACAATGAGCAGTTCTTC. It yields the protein CASSTLTGRSSYNEQFF.

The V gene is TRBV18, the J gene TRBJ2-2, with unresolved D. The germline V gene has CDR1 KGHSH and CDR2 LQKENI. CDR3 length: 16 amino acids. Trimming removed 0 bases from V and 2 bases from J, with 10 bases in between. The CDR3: CASSPPLGFNTGELFF. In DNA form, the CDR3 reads TGTGCCAGCTCACCACCGTTGGGTTTTAACACCGGGGAGCTGTTTTTT.

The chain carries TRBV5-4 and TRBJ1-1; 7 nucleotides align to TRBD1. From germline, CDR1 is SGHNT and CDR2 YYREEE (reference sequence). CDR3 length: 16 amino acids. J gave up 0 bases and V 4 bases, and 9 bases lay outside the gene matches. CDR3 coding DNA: TGTGCCAGCAGCCCCACATTTGGGACAGTGAACACTGAAGCTTTCTTT. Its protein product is CASSPTFGTVNTEAFF.